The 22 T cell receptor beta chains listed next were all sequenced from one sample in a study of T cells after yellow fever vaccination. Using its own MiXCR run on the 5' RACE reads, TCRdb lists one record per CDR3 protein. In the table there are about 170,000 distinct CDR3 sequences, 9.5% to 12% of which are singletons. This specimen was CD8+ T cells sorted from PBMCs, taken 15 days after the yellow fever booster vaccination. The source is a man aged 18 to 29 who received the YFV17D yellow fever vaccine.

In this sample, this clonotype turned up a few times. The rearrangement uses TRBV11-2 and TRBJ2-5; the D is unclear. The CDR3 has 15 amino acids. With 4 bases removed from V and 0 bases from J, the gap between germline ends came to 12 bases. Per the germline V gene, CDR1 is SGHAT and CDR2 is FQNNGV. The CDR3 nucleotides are TGTGCCAGCAGCTCGGGCCACGATGACCAAGAGACCCAGTACTTC. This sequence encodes CASSSGHDDQETQYF.

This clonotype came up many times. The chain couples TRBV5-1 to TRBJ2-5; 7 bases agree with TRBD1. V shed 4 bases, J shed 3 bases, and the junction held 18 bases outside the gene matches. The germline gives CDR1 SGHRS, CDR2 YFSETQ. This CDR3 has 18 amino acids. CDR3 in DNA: TGCGCCAGCAGCCACAAATTGACGCCGGGACAGACCAAAGAGACCCAGTACTTC. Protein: CASSHKLTPGQTKETQYF.

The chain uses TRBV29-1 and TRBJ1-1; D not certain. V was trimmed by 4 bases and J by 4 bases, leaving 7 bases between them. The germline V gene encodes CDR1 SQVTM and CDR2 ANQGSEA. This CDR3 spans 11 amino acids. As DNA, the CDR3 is TGCAGCGTTGTGGTGGGCACTGAAGCTTTCTTT. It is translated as CSVVVGTEAFF.

CDR3 sequence (DNA): TGTGCCAGCAGCCTCCGAGTCGGGGGGCCCACCGGGGAGCTGTTTTTT. Encoded protein: CASSLRVGGPTGELFF. The chain is built from TRBV5-4 and TRBJ2-2; perhaps TRBD2 as D (7 bases). This CDR3 is built from 16 residues. Trimming removed 4 bases at V and 4 bases at J, with 17 bases between. Germline CDR1 and CDR2: SGHNT and YYREEE (reference sequence).

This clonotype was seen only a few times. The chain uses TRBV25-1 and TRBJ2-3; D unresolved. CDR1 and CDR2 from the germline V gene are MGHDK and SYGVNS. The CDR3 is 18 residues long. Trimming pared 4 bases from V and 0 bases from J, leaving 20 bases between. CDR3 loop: CASSGHRKGRTSTDTQYF. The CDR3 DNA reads TGTGCCAGCAGTGGCCACCGAAAGGGCAGAACTAGCACAGATACGCAGTATTTT.

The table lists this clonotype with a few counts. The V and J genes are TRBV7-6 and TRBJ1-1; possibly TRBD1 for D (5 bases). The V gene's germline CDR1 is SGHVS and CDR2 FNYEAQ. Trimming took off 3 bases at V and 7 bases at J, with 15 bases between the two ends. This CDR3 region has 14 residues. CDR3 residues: CASSFGWGGDEAFF. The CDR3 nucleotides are TGTGCCAGCAGCTTCGGCTGGGGCGGCGATGAAGCTTTCTTT.

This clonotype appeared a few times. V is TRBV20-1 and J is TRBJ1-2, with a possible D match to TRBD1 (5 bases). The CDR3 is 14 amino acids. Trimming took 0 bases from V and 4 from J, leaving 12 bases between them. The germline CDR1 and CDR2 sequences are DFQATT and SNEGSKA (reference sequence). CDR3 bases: TGCAGTGCTAGAGACCTGGACAACATCTATGGCTACACCTTC. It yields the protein CSARDLDNIYGYTF.

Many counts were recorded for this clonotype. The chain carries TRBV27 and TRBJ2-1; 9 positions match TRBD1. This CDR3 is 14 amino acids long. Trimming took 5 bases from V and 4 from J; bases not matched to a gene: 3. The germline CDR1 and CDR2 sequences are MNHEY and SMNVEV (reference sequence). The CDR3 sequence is CASSPGQGYNEQFF. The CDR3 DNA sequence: TGTGCCAGCAGTCCGGGACAGGGATACAATGAGCAGTTCTTC.

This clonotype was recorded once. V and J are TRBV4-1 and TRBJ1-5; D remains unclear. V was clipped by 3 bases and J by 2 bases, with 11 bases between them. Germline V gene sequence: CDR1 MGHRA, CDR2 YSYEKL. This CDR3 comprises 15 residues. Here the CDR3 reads CASSHWLSGNQPQHF. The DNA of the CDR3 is TGCGCCAGCAGCCACTGGTTATCGGGCAATCAGCCCCAGCATTTT.

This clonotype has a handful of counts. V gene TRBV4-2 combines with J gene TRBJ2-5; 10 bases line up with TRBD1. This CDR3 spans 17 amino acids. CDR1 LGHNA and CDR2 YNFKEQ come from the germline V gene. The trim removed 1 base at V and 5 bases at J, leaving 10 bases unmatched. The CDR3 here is CASSQVTGQGISETQYF. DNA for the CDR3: TGTGCCAGCAGCCAAGTAACGGGACAGGGGATTTCGGAGACCCAGTACTTC.

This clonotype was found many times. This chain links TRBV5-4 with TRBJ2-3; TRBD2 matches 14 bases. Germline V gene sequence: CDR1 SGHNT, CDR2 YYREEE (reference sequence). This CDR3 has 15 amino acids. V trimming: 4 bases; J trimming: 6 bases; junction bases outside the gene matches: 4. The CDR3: CASSPGLAGEDTQYF. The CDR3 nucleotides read TGTGCCAGCAGCCCGGGACTAGCGGGGGAGGATACGCAGTATTTT.

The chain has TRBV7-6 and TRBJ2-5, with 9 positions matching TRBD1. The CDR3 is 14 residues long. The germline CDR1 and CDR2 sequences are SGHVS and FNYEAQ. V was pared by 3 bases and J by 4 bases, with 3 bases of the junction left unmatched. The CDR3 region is CASSFTGGAETQYF. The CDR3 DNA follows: TGTGCCAGCAGCTTTACAGGGGGCGCAGAGACCCAGTACTTC.

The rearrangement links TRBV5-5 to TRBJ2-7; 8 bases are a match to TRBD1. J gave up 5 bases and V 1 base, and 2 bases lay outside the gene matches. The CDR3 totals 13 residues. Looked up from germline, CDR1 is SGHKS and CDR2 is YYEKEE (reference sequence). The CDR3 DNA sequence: TGTGCCAGCAGCTTGAGACAGGGGAACGAGCAGTACGTC. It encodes CASSLRQGNEQYV.

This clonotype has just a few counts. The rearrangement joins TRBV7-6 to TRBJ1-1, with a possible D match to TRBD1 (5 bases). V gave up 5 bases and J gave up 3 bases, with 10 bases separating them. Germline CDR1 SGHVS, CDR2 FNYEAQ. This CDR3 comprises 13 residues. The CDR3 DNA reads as TGTGCCAGCAGCGTCGGGGGGGACACTGAAGCTTTCTTT. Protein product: CASSVGGDTEAFF.

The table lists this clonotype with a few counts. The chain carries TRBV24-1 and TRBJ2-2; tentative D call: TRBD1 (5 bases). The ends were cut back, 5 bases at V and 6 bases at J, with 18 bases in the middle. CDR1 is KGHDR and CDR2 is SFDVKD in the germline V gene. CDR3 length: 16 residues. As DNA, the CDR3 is TGTGCCACCAGTGGGGGCCTAGTTCGCGCTGCCGGGGAGCTGTTTTTT. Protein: CATSGGLVRAAGELFF.

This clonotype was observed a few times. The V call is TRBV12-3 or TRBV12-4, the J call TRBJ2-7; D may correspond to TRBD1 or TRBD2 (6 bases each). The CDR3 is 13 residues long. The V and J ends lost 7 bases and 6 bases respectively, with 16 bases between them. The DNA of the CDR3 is TGTGCCAGCATTGGACTGGGGGGCTCCGAGCAGTACTTC. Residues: CASIGLGGSEQYF.

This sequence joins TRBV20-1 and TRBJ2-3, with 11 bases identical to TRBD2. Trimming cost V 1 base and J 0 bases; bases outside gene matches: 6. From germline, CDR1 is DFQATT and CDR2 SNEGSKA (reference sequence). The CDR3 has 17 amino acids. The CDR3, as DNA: TGCAGTGCTAGAGTTCTAGCGGGGGGCCATAGCACAGATACGCAGTATTTT. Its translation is CSARVLAGGHSTDTQYF.

The CDR3: CASSLWGTEQYV. The CDR3, as DNA: TGTGCCAGCAGCTTATGGGGAACCGAGCAGTACGTC. The chain is built from TRBV11-2 and TRBJ2-7; no reliable D call. Trimming removed 2 bases at V and 6 bases at J, with 8 bases between. The CDR3 is made up of 12 amino acids. Germline V lookup: CDR1 SGHAT, CDR2 FQNNGV.

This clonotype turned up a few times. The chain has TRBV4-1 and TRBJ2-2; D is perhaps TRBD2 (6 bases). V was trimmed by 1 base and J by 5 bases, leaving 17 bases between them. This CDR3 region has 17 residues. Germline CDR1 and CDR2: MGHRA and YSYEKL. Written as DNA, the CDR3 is TGCGCCAGCAGCCAAGCTTGGGACGGGGGAGCGACCGGGGAGCTGTTTTTT. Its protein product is CASSQAWDGGATGELFF.

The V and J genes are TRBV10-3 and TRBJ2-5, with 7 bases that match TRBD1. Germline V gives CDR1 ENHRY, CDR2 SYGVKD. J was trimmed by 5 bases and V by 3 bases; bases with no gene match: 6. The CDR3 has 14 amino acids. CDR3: CAISDYRGAETQYF. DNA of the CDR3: TGTGCCATCAGTGATTACAGGGGAGCGGAGACCCAGTACTTC.

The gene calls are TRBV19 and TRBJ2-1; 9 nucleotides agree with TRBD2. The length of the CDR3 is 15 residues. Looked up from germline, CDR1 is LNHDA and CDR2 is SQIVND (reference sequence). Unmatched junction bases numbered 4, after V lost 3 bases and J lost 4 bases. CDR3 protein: CASSMVSGGYNEQFF. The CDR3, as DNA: TGTGCCAGTAGTATGGTTAGCGGGGGTTACAATGAGCAGTTCTTC.

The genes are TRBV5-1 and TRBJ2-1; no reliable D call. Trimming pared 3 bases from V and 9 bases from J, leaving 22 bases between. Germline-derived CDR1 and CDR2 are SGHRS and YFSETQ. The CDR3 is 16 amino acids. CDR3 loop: CASSSSLGIISLEQFF. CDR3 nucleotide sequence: TGCGCCAGCAGCTCTAGTTTGGGGATTATATCGCTTGAGCAGTTCTTC.